The 8 T cell receptor beta chains listed next were all sequenced from one sample in a study of response to subunit inactivated influenza vaccine. A single record per CDR3 protein comes from TCRdb applying MiXCR to the RT-PCR reads. This sample has about 540,000 distinct CDR3 sequences, with approximately 20% found just once. This same sample was also part of a study on T cells expressing NK-cell markers. That source notes: What made the TCR beta cDNA was 5'RACE template switching with UMIs.

The material sequenced was CD4+ T cells sorted from PBMCs, taken roughly 12 days after vaccination. The source of these receptors is a man in his fifties who received an inactivated influenza vaccine.

The genes are TRBV10-2 and TRBJ2-6; either TRBD1 or TRBD2 may supply D (5 bases each). The CDR3 runs 16 residues. Germline V lookup: CDR1 WSHSY, CDR2 SAAADI. V lost 7 bases and J lost 2, with 15 bases in between. The CDR3 DNA reads as TGCGCCAGCACTCAGATTGAGGGGACTGGGGCCAACGTCCTGACTTTC. Translating gives CASTQIEGTGANVLTF.

V usage is TRBV11-2 and J usage is TRBJ2-1; D gene ambiguous. V lost 6 bases, J lost 0 bases, and 9 bases lay in between. The CDR3 loop spans 14 amino acids. The germline V gene has CDR1 SGHAT and CDR2 FQNNGV. The CDR3 sequence is CASSDTGSYNEQFF. The DNA for the CDR3 is TGTGCCAGCAGTGACACCGGCTCCTACAATGAGCAGTTCTTC.

This clonotype has a single count. The chain joins TRBV20-1 to TRBJ2-1; 11 nucleotides line up with TRBD2. This CDR3 has 15 amino acids. From germline, CDR1 is DFQATT and CDR2 SNEGSKA (reference sequence). Unmatched junction bases numbered 5, after V lost 3 bases and J lost 4 bases. The CDR3 DNA sequence: TGCAGTGCTAGCGTAGCGGGAGGGGCTTACAATGAGCAGTTCTTC. Translation gives CSASVAGGAYNEQFF.

This clonotype was detected a few times. The rearrangement uses TRBV7-2 and TRBJ2-3; 9 nucleotides align to TRBD2. This CDR3 has 16 amino acids. V trimming: 5 bases; J trimming: 0 bases; junction bases outside the gene matches: 6. Germline V gene sequence: CDR1 SGHTA, CDR2 FQGNSA. The CDR3 protein is CASSPQSGRSTDTQYF. CDR3 in DNA: TGTGCCAGCAGCCCCCAGAGCGGGAGGAGCACAGATACGCAGTATTTT. Full variable domain (outside the CDR3, taken from reference TRBV7-2 and TRBJ2-3): GAGVSQSPSNKVTEKGKDVELRCDPISGHTALYWYRQSLGQGLEFLIYFQGNSAPDKSGLPSDRFSAERTGGSVSTLTIQRTQQEDSAVYLCASSPQSGRSTDTQYFGPGTRLTVL.

This clonotype was seen more than once but under ten times. This chain links TRBV27 with TRBJ1-6, with a tentative D call TRBD1 (6 bases). This CDR3 region has 14 residues. V was shortened by 10 bases and J by 6 bases, with 16 bases between the two germline ends. CDR1 is MNHEY, CDR2 SMNVEV, per germline (reference sequence). CDR3 bases: TGTGCCACCAGAATTCGGGACACTAATTCACCCCTCCACTTT. Amino acids: CATRIRDTNSPLHF.

This clonotype was seen at least ten times. This chain connects TRBV20-1 to TRBJ2-7; 9 bases align to TRBD1. V lost 2 bases, J lost 6 bases, and 2 bases stayed unmatched. The CDR3 has 12 amino acids. CDR1 and CDR2 from the germline V gene are DFQATT and SNEGSKA (reference sequence). The CDR3 coding sequence is TGCAGTGCTAGAAACAGGGGGCTCGAGCAGTACTTC. This translates into CSARNRGLEQYF.

This chain uses TRBV7-9 with TRBJ2-5; tentative D call: TRBD2 (5 bases). CDR3 size: 15 residues. With 5 bases removed from V and 5 bases from J, the gap between germline ends came to 18 bases. CDR1 SEHNR and CDR2 FQNEAQ come from the germline V gene (reference sequence). CDR3 amino acids: CASSLPEGRVETQYF. The DNA of the CDR3 is TGTGCCAGCAGCCTCCCCGAGGGAAGGGTGGAGACCCAGTACTTC.

The rearrangement links TRBV5-1 to TRBJ2-2; D is unresolved. The CDR3 runs to 14 residues. The germline V and J ends were trimmed by 0 bases and 8 bases, with 11 bases remaining between them. The germline gives CDR1 SGHRS, CDR2 YFSETQ. The CDR3 here is CASSLDSTLGELFF. The CDR3, as DNA: TGCGCCAGCAGCTTGGATTCGACTCTGGGGGAGCTGTTTTTT.